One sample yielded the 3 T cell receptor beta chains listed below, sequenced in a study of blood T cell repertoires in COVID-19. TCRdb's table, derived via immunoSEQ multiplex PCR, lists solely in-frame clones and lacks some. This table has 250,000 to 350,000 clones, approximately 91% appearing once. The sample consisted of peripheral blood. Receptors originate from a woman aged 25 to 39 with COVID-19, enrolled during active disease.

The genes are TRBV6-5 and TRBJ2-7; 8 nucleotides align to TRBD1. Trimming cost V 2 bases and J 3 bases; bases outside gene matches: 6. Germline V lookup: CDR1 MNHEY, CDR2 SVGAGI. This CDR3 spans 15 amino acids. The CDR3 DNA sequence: TGTGCCAGCAGTTACGTCTCAGGGGGCATCTACGAGCAGTACTTC. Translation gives CASSYVSGGIYEQYF.

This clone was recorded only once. The CDR3 spells CASSKDRSSYEQYF. In nucleotides, the CDR3 is TGCGCCAGCAGCAAGGACAGGAGTTCCTACGAGCAGTACTTC. The chain has TRBV5-1 and TRBJ2-7, with 7 positions matching TRBD1. Germline values: CDR1 SGHRS, CDR2 YFSETQ. V shed 4 bases and J 1 base; nucleotides not matched to a gene: 5. CDR3 length: 14 amino acids. Looking up the rest from reference TRBV5-1 and TRBJ2-7 gives the full variable domain: KAGVTQTPRYLIKTRGQQVTLSCSPISGHRSVSWYQQTPGQGLQFLFEYFSETQRNKGNFPGRFSGRQFSNSRSEMNVSTLELGDSALYLCASSKDRSSYEQYFGPGTRLTVT.

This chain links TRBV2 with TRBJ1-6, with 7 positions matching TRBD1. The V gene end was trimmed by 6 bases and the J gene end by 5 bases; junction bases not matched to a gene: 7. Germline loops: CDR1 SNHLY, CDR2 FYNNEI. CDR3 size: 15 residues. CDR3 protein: CASSATGTDNSPLHF. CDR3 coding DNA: TGTGCCAGCAGCGCGACCGGGACAGATAATTCACCCCTCCACTTT. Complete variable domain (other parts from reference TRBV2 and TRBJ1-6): EPEVTQTPSHQVTQMGQEVILRCVPISNHLYFYWYRQILGQKVEFLVSFYNNEISEKSEIFDDQFSVERPDGSNFTLKIRSTKLEDSAMYFCASSATGTDNSPLHFGNGTRLTVT.